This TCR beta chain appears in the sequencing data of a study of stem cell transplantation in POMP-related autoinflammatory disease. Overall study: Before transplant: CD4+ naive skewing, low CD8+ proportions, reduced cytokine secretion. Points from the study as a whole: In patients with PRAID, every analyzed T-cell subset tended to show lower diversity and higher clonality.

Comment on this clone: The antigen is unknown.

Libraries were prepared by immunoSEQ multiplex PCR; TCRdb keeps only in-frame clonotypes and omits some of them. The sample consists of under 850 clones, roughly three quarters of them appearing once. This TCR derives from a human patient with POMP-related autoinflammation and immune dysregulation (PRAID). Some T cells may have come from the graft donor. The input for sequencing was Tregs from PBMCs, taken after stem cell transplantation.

The CDR3 sequence: CASRSNRESGELFF. The CDR3 nucleotides are TGTGCCAGCAGATCAAACAGGGAGAGCGGGGAGCTGTTTTTT. This chain joins TRBV2 and TRBJ2-2, with TRBD1 as a possible D gene (6 bases). Germline CDR1 and CDR2: SNHLY and FYNNEI. V lost 6 bases, J lost 7 bases, and 15 bases lay in between. The CDR3 has 14 amino acids.